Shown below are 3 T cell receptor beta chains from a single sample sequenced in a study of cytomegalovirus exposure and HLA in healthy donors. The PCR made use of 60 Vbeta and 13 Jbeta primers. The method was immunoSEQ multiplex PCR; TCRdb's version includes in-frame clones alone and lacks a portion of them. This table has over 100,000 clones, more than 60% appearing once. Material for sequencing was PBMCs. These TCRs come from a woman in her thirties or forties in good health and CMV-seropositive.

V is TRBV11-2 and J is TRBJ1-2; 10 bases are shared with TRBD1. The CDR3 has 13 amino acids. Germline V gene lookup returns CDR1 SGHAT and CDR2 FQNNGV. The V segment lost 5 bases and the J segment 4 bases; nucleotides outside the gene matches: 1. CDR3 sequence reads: CASSRTGGYGYTF. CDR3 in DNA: TGTGCCAGCAGCAGGACAGGGGGCTATGGCTACACCTTC.

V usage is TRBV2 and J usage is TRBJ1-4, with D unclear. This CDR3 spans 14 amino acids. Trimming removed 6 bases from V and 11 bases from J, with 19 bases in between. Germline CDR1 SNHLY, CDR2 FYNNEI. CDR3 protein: CASRRAGYAEKLFF. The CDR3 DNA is TGTGCCAGCAGGAGGGCAGGATACGCGGAGAAACTGTTTTTT.

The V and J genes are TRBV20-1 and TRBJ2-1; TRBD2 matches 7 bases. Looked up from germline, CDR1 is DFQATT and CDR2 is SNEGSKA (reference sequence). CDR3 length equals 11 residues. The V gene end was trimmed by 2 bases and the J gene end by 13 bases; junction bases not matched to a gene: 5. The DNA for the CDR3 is TGCAGTGCTAGAACTAGCGTAGGTCAGTTCTTC. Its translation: CSARTSVGQFF.